The 12 T cell receptor beta chains given below trace back to one sample, sequenced in a study of blood T cell repertoires in COVID-19. Sequencing was performed with immunoSEQ multiplex PCR; in TCRdb, only in-frame clones are kept and a portion is missing. The table includes tens of thousands of clones, 65% to 85% detected once. Sequences were obtained from peripheral blood. Receptors originate from a man aged 65 to 79 with active or convalescent COVID-19.

V and J are TRBV5-6 and TRBJ2-5; D is perhaps TRBD1 (6 bases). The V and J ends lost 1 base and 5 bases respectively, with 12 bases between them. The CDR3 spans 14 residues. Looked up from germline, CDR1 is SGHDT and CDR2 is YYEEEE. The CDR3 region is CASSLQGMGETQYF. CDR3 DNA sequence: TGTGCCAGCAGCTTGCAGGGGATGGGGGAGACCCAGTACTTC.

The J gene is TRBJ2-3, the V gene TRBV27; no reliable D call. Per the germline V gene, CDR1 is MNHEY and CDR2 is SMNVEV (reference sequence). With 5 bases removed from V and 7 bases from J, the gap between germline ends came to 16 bases. This CDR3 contains 14 residues. The CDR3 here is CASSQDPIPHTQYF. The DNA of the CDR3 is TGTGCCAGCAGTCAGGATCCAATCCCACATACGCAGTATTTT.

There are a few counts of this clone. The chain is built from TRBV6-5 and TRBJ2-7; a weak D match, TRBD2 (7 bases). The germline V and J ends were trimmed by 6 bases and 2 bases, with 14 bases remaining between them. In germline, CDR1 is MNHEY, CDR2 SVGAGI. This CDR3 spans 14 amino acids. CDR3 nucleotide sequence: TGTGCCAGCAGCGGGGGGCAGGGCACCTACGAGCAGTACTTC. Amino acids: CASSGGQGTYEQYF.

The rearrangement uses TRBV27 and TRBJ1-4, with 9 bases identical to TRBD1. In germline, CDR1 is MNHEY, CDR2 SMNVEV (reference sequence). Trimming took 5 bases from V and 6 from J; bases not matched to a gene: 4. This CDR3 has 14 residues. CDR3 sequence reads: CASSLDRGDEKLFF. Here the CDR3 DNA reads TGTGCCAGCAGTCTCGACAGGGGGGATGAAAAACTGTTTTTT.

V gene TRBV3-1 (or the pseudogene TRBV3-2) combines with J gene TRBJ2-7; unclear D gene. The CDR3 has 17 residues. The V gene lost 2 bases and the J gene lost 3 bases, with 20 bases spanning the gap. Germline V gene sequence: CDR1 LGHDT, CDR2 YNNKEL (reference sequence). The CDR3 nucleotides are TGTGCCAGCAGCCAACTAGGAATGGTAGCATCGCGCTACGAGCAGTACTTC. It specifies CASSQLGMVASRYEQYF.

The chain is built from TRBV28 and TRBJ1-2, with TRBD1 matching 8 bases. The junction had 16 bases not matched to a gene; V was cut back by 10 bases and J by 6 bases. Germline V gives CDR1 MDHEN, CDR2 SYDVKM. The CDR3 is 15 residues long. This chain's CDR3 is CAIRPRWTGMNGYTF. The DNA of the CDR3 is TGTGCCATCAGACCCCGGTGGACAGGGATGAATGGCTACACCTTC.

V gene TRBV4-1 combines with J gene TRBJ2-7; 9 bases fit TRBD2. V dropped 8 bases and J dropped 0; count of bases not matched to a gene: 11. CDR3 length: 16 residues. The germline gives CDR1 MGHRA, CDR2 YSYEKL. The DNA of the CDR3 is TGCGCCAGCGGACAAGCTGCGGGGGGGACCTCCTACGAGCAGTACTTC. Residues: CASGQAAGGTSYEQYF.

The chain recombines TRBV5-1 with TRBJ2-3; perhaps TRBD2 as D (7 bases). CDR1 SGHRS and CDR2 YFSETQ come from the germline V gene. With 1 base removed from V and 0 bases from J, the gap between germline ends came to 15 bases. The length of the CDR3 is 17 residues. The chain's CDR3 is CASSLSGGTSSTDTQYF. CDR3 nucleotide sequence: TGCGCCAGCAGCTTGTCGGGGGGCACCTCTAGCACAGATACGCAGTATTTT.

The rearrangement uses TRBV14 and TRBJ1-2, with D tentatively TRBD1 (5 bases). The CDR3 extends over 15 amino acids. In germline, CDR1 is SGHDN, CDR2 FVKESK. The V and J ends lost 3 bases and 7 bases respectively, with 18 bases between them. CDR3 sequence: CASSQLEGRRSGYTF. DNA of the CDR3: TGTGCCAGCAGCCAGTTGGAGGGGAGGAGAAGTGGCTACACCTTC.

A few counts support this clone. This chain links TRBV7-9 with TRBJ1-4; D gene unclear. The CDR3 is 17 amino acids. With 2 bases removed from V and 4 bases from J, the gap between germline ends came to 17 bases. Looked up from germline, CDR1 is SEHNR and CDR2 is FQNEAQ (reference sequence). This chain's CDR3 is CASSLSRPPLFNEKLFF. CDR3 coding DNA: TGTGCCAGCAGCTTATCTAGGCCGCCGCTGTTTAATGAAAAACTGTTTTTT.

The CDR3: CASSLLREGEQYF. The CDR3, as DNA: TGTGCCAGCAGCTTACTTAGGGAGGGGGAGCAGTACTTC. The chain employs TRBV11-2 and TRBJ2-7; TRBD2 matches at 7 bases. CDR1 is SGHAT, CDR2 FQNNGV, per germline. This CDR3 spans 13 amino acids. V trimming: 2 bases; J trimming: 7 bases; junction bases outside the gene matches: 5. Complete variable domain (other parts from reference TRBV11-2 and TRBJ2-7): EAGVAQSPRYKIIEKRQSVAFWCNPISGHATLYWYQQILGQGPKLLIQFQNNGVVDDSQLPKDRFSAERLKGVDSTLKIQPAKLEDSAVYLCASSLLREGEQYFGPGTRLTVT.

The CDR3 DNA follows: TGTGCCAGCACCTCGGGCAGCGGGGGTTACAATGAGCAGTTCTTC. Translating gives CASTSGSGGYNEQFF. The rearrangement uses TRBV27 and TRBJ2-1; 8 bases line up with TRBD2. Germline CDR1 reads MNHEY; CDR2 reads SMNVEV (reference sequence). The CDR3 is 15 residues long. Trimming at V came to 7 bases and at J to 4 bases, leaving 9 bases not matched to a gene.